Listed below are T cell receptor beta chains from one sample, sequenced in a study of shared clonotypes between healthy human individuals. Assay used: immunoSEQ multiplex PCR; TCRdb lists only in-frame clones, some missing. The table includes 760,000 or so clones, about 96% detected once. Source material: naive CD8+ T cells sorted from blood. The receptors come from a man aged 30 to 45 in good health. The conserved cysteine and the conserved F or W are not part of the CDR3 here. The order of the fields is D gene, V gene, J gene, CDR3 protein. D genes are given only for firm matches.

D gene: NA; V gene: TRBV9; J gene: TRBJ2-6; CDR3 protein: ASSATQGSGANVLT
D gene: NA; V gene: TRBV9; J gene: TRBJ2-3; CDR3 protein: ASSVVSTDTQY
D gene: TRBD2; V gene: TRBV27; J gene: TRBJ2-1; CDR3 protein: ASSSQAGGYNEQF
D gene: NA; V gene: TRBV7-9; J gene: TRBJ2-6; CDR3 protein: ASSDTTGGPGANVLT
D gene: NA; V gene: TRBV27; J gene: TRBJ2-7; CDR3 protein: ASSIGGSWEQY
D gene: NA; V gene: TRBV9; J gene: TRBJ1-2; CDR3 protein: ASSADTKYGYT
D gene: NA; V gene: TRBV13; J gene: TRBJ1-3; CDR3 protein: ASSSPRGGNTIY
D gene: NA; V gene: TRBV9; J gene: TRBJ2-1; CDR3 protein: ASSEPPGQQF
D gene: NA; V gene: TRBV2; J gene: TRBJ2-3; CDR3 protein: ASSDLVRADPSTDTQY
D gene: TRBD1; V gene: TRBV7-9; J gene: TRBJ2-6; CDR3 protein: ASSFHRGSGANVLT
D gene: NA; V gene: TRBV19; J gene: TRBJ2-1; CDR3 protein: ASSEVWTGGNNEQF
D gene: NA; V gene: TRBV27; J gene: TRBJ1-5; CDR3 protein: ASLRKIAGLNQPQH
D gene: NA; V gene: TRBV7-9; J gene: TRBJ2-2; CDR3 protein: ASSSYPRGSGNTGELF
D gene: TRBD1; V gene: TRBV4-1; J gene: TRBJ2-7; CDR3 protein: ASSQNRGYEQY
D gene: NA; V gene: TRBV13; J gene: TRBJ2-7; CDR3 protein: ASSLGRDHYEQY
D gene: TRBD1; V gene: TRBV13; J gene: TRBJ2-5; CDR3 protein: ASSGQEETQY
D gene: NA; V gene: TRBV30; J gene: TRBJ1-5; CDR3 protein: AWTLGQGIQPQH
D gene: NA; V gene: TRBV20-1; J gene: TRBJ2-1; CDR3 protein: SARRGDEQF
D gene: NA; V gene: TRBV4-3; J gene: TRBJ1-4; CDR3 protein: ASSQSRDQGEKLF
D gene: NA; V gene: TRBV5-6; J gene: TRBJ1-4; CDR3 protein: ASSSPPTGGLEKLF
D gene: NA; V gene: TRBV27; J gene: TRBJ2-7; CDR3 protein: ASSLSRGHHEQY
D gene: NA; V gene: TRBV29-1; J gene: TRBJ2-7; CDR3 protein: SVSLPDSYEQY
D gene: TRBD1; V gene: TRBV19; J gene: TRBJ2-1; CDR3 protein: ASRAGTGHNEQF
D gene: NA; V gene: TRBV28; J gene: TRBJ2-3; CDR3 protein: ASRQIGENTQY
D gene: NA; V gene: TRBV27; J gene: TRBJ2-3; CDR3 protein: ASSPPTGPTDTQY
D gene: NA; V gene: TRBV9; J gene: TRBJ2-2; CDR3 protein: ASTSRSGELF
D gene: NA; V gene: TRBV2; J gene: TRBJ2-7; CDR3 protein: ASMWSGDSYEQY
D gene: NA; V gene: TRBV27; J gene: TRBJ2-3; CDR3 protein: ASSLWGLTDTQY
D gene: NA; V gene: TRBV6-5; J gene: TRBJ2-7; CDR3 protein: ASSPGGDEQY
D gene: TRBD1; V gene: TRBV27; J gene: TRBJ2-1; CDR3 protein: ASSRDRGRNEQF
D gene: TRBD1; V gene: TRBV6-1; J gene: TRBJ1-5; CDR3 protein: ASSEDRSPVAQH
D gene: TRBD2; V gene: TRBV14; J gene: TRBJ2-7; CDR3 protein: ASSYGSGGYEQY
D gene: TRBD2; V gene: TRBV11-2; J gene: TRBJ2-7; CDR3 protein: ASRQTSGSSYEQY
D gene: NA; V gene: TRBV10-1; J gene: TRBJ2-1; CDR3 protein: ASSDSTYNEQF
D gene: NA; V gene: TRBV5-4; J gene: TRBJ2-1; CDR3 protein: ASSLAGLLSDEQF
D gene: TRBD1; V gene: TRBV7-9; J gene: TRBJ2-7; CDR3 protein: ASSRGTGGPYEQY
D gene: NA; V gene: TRBV6-5; J gene: TRBJ2-7; CDR3 protein: ASSYYSSYEQY
D gene: NA; V gene: TRBV10-3; J gene: TRBJ1-1; CDR3 protein: AISESRQMNTEAF
D gene: TRBD1; V gene: TRBV7-7; J gene: TRBJ2-5; CDR3 protein: ASSSTGGAGETQY
D gene: NA; V gene: TRBV4-3; J gene: TRBJ2-7; CDR3 protein: ASSQDRSGPYEQY
D gene: NA; V gene: TRBV18; J gene: TRBJ1-4; CDR3 protein: ASSPRGYRDEKLF
D gene: NA; V gene: TRBV9; J gene: TRBJ1-4; CDR3 protein: ASSVAGGRGEKLF
D gene: NA; V gene: TRBV27; J gene: TRBJ2-1; CDR3 protein: ASSPRTASSYNEQF
D gene: NA; V gene: TRBV11-2; J gene: TRBJ2-7; CDR3 protein: ASSLIDVGLPYEQY
D gene: TRBD1; V gene: TRBV27; J gene: TRBJ2-2; CDR3 protein: ASSLDRGTGELF
D gene: NA; V gene: TRBV4-2; J gene: TRBJ2-3; CDR3 protein: ASSFGGDTQY
D gene: NA; V gene: TRBV5-1; J gene: TRBJ2-7; CDR3 protein: ASSSGLSSYEQY
D gene: NA; V gene: TRBV4-1; J gene: TRBJ2-2; CDR3 protein: ASSQDLIFSLVRTGELF
D gene: TRBD2; V gene: TRBV7-9; J gene: TRBJ2-1; CDR3 protein: ASRSQRGEEF
D gene: NA; V gene: TRBV7-9; J gene: TRBJ2-3; CDR3 protein: ASITRVGADTDTQY
D gene: TRBD1; V gene: TRBV9; J gene: TRBJ2-7; CDR3 protein: ASSVTGGDYEQY
D gene: TRBD2; V gene: TRBV29-1; J gene: TRBJ2-1; CDR3 protein: SVEEILSGSSYNEQF